The 15 T cell receptor beta chains given below trace back to one sample, sequenced in a study of blood T cell repertoires in COVID-19. Profiled with immunoSEQ multiplex PCR; TCRdb holds only in-frame clones, not every one. In the table there are some 40,000 clones, around nine tenths of which are singletons. Sequencing was performed on peripheral blood. The source is a man aged 70 or older with active COVID-19.

The CDR3 loop reads CASSLGGLVAGELFF. The CDR3 coding sequence is TGTGCCAGCAGCTTAGGCGGATTAGTTGCCGGGGAGCTGTTTTTT. The chain is built from TRBV7-9 and TRBJ2-2; D remains unclear. V lost 1 base and J lost 6, with 12 bases in between. The CDR3 is 15 residues long. Germline lookup yields CDR1 SEHNR and CDR2 FQNEAQ (reference sequence).

The chain links TRBV6-2 or TRBV6-3 to TRBJ1-5; 10 bases match TRBD1. Germline V gives CDR1 MNHEY, CDR2 SVGEGT. J gave up 7 bases and V 2 bases, and 5 bases lay outside the gene matches. The CDR3 length is 15 residues. For the CDR3, the DNA is TGTGCCAGCAGTTACAGGGACAGGGGAAACCAGCCCCAGCATTTT. It encodes CASSYRDRGNQPQHF.

The rearrangement joins TRBV9 to TRBJ2-6; 9 bases are shared with TRBD2. The V gene's germline CDR1 is SGDLS and CDR2 YYNGEE. This CDR3 region has 17 residues. The V gene end was trimmed by 2 bases and the J gene end by 3 bases; junction bases not matched to a gene: 6. The CDR3 region is CASSVGLAQGGANVLTF. Written as DNA, the CDR3 is TGTGCCAGCAGCGTTGGACTAGCGCAGGGTGGGGCCAACGTCCTGACTTTC. The complete variable domain, with remaining parts taken from reference TRBV9 and TRBJ2-6, reads DSGVTQTPKHLITATGQRVTLRCSPRSGDLSVYWYQQSLDQGLQFLIQYYNGEERAKGNILERFSAQQFPDLHSELNLSSLELGDSALYFCASSVGLAQGGANVLTFGAGSRLTVL.

This chain connects TRBV5-1 to TRBJ2-1; possibly TRBD2 for D (6 bases). The CDR3 totals 15 residues. Trimming removed 4 bases at V and 7 bases at J, with 18 bases between. Germline CDR1 reads SGHRS; CDR2 reads YFSETQ. CDR3 coding DNA: TGCGCCAGCAGCAGTAGCGGTTTAATAAGAAATGAGCAGTTCTTC. Translated, it gives CASSSSGLIRNEQFF.

The CDR3 DNA follows: TGTGCCAGCAAGCGAACACCAACGTATAGCAATCAGCCCCAGCATTTT. Encoded protein: CASKRTPTYSNQPQHF. This rearrangement joins TRBV28 to TRBJ1-5; D not certain. The CDR3 is made up of 16 amino acids. CDR1 and CDR2 (germline): MDHEN, SYDVKM. Deletions cut 7 bases from V and 0 bases from J, with 16 bases between.

This rearrangement joins TRBV28 to TRBJ2-5; TRBD1 aligns across 7 bases. The J segment lost 4 bases and the V segment lost 6 bases, leaving 8 bases of the junction unmatched. The CDR3 is made up of 14 amino acids. Per germline, CDR1 MDHEN and CDR2 SYDVKM. Here the CDR3 reads CASRGPTGRETQYF. In nucleotides, the CDR3 is TGTGCCAGCAGGGGCCCGACAGGGAGAGAGACCCAGTACTTC.

J is TRBJ1-3 and V is TRBV5-1, with D perhaps TRBD1 (5 bases). Trimming left V 4 bases short and J 7 bases short, with 15 bases between. This CDR3 contains 14 residues. Germline V gene data show CDR1 as SGHRS and CDR2 as YFSETQ. Written as DNA, the CDR3 is TGCGCCAGCAGCCTTGGGTACCAGGGTAACACCATATATTTT. As protein: CASSLGYQGNTIYF.

The chain combines TRBV7-6 with TRBJ2-1, with TRBD2 identical over 14 bases. The junction had 4 bases not matched to a gene; V was cut back by 4 bases and J by 8 bases. The germline CDR1 and CDR2 sequences are SGHVS and FNYEAQ. This CDR3 spans 15 amino acids. The CDR3 DNA is TGTGCCAGCAGCTCGACTAGCGGGAGGGCCTATGAGCAGTTCTTC. It yields the protein CASSSTSGRAYEQFF. The whole variable domain, remainder taken from reference TRBV7-6 and TRBJ2-1, is GAGVSQSPRYKVTKRGQDVALRCDPISGHVSLYWYRQALGQGPEFLTYFNYEAQQDKSGLPNDRFSAERPEGSISTLTIQRTEQRDSAMYRCASSSTSGRAYEQFFGPGTRLTVL.

The chain joins TRBV11-2 to TRBJ2-7; 10 bases fit TRBD2. V trimming: 5 bases; J trimming: 4 bases; junction bases outside the gene matches: 17. Germline V gene sequence: CDR1 SGHAT, CDR2 FQNNGV. The CDR3 extends over 18 amino acids. CDR3 in amino acids: CASSQTHPLAGDEYEQYF. DNA of the CDR3: TGTGCCAGCAGCCAGACCCACCCCCTAGCGGGAGACGAGTACGAGCAGTACTTC.

This chain uses TRBV6-6 with TRBJ1-1; a possible D gene is TRBD1 (6 bases). Germline values: CDR1 MNHNY, CDR2 SVGAGI (reference sequence). V shed 6 bases and J shed 5 bases, with 19 bases lying between them. The CDR3 has 15 residues. The CDR3 loop reads CASSPSTGMGTEAFF. The DNA for the CDR3 is TGTGCCAGCAGCCCCTCCACAGGGATGGGTACTGAAGCTTTCTTT.

On this clone itself: Distinct nucleotide sequences in the sample also encode this CDR3. This chain joins TRBV19 and TRBJ1-5, with TRBD1 identical over 8 bases. This CDR3 has 15 amino acids. The germline V gene encodes CDR1 LNHDA and CDR2 SQIVND (reference sequence). J gave up 4 bases and V 3 bases, and 5 bases lay outside the gene matches. The CDR3 here is CASSIAGGPNQPQHF. DNA of the CDR3: TGTGCCAGTAGTATCGCAGGGGGCCCGAATCAGCCCCAGCATTTT. Full variable domain (outside the CDR3, taken from reference TRBV19 and TRBJ1-5): DGGITQSPKYLFRKEGQNVTLSCEQNLNHDAMYWYRQDPGQGLRLIYYSQIVNDFQKGDIAEGYSVSREKKESFPLTVTSAQKNPTAFYLCASSIAGGPNQPQHFGDGTRLSIL.

A few counts support this clone. The chain employs TRBV4-2 and TRBJ1-4; D not resolved. Trimming removed 0 bases from V and 0 bases from J, with 8 bases in between. Germline V lookup: CDR1 LGHNA, CDR2 YNFKEQ. The CDR3 is 16 amino acids. The CDR3 coding sequence is TGTGCCAGCAGCCAAGAACAGTTTGCAACTAATGAAAAACTGTTTTTT. Translated: CASSQEQFATNEKLFF.

The chain is built from TRBV5-6 and TRBJ1-4, with D maybe TRBD1 (5 bases). The V end lost 1 base, the J end lost 8 bases, and 12 bases lay between the germline ends. The germline V gene has CDR1 SGHDT and CDR2 YYEEEE. The CDR3 covers 14 residues. Written as DNA, the CDR3 is TGTGCCAGCAGCTTGAGGCAGGGAGGGGAAAAACTGTTTTTT. Encoded protein: CASSLRQGGEKLFF.

This chain links TRBV9 with TRBJ2-2; TRBD1 might be the D (6 bases). Trimming removed 2 bases at V and 1 base at J, with 6 bases between. The CDR3 contains 14 residues. Germline values: CDR1 SGDLS, CDR2 YYNGEE. The CDR3 region has the DNA TGTGCCAGCAGCGTGACAGGGAACACCGGGGAGCTGTTTTTT. This gives the protein CASSVTGNTGELFF.

The chain is built from TRBV5-1 and TRBJ2-5; TRBD1 agrees at 10 bases. This CDR3 is built from 14 residues. Germline values: CDR1 SGHRS, CDR2 YFSETQ. With 4 bases clipped from V and 9 bases from J, the junction kept 9 bases outside the gene matches. In DNA, the CDR3 is TGCGCCAGCAGCCTTACCGGGACAGGGGTTTCCCAGTACTTC. This gives the protein CASSLTGTGVSQYF.